This is a list of T cell receptor beta chains from one sample in a study of blood T cell repertoires in COVID-19. The method was immunoSEQ multiplex PCR; TCRdb's version includes in-frame clones alone and lacks a portion of them. The data show approximately 80,000 clones, with approximately 78% seen just once and about 10% held by the top ten. The sample was peripheral blood. All receptors come from a man in his fifties or sixties with acute or convalescent COVID-19. The CDR3 runs from the conserved cysteine through the conserved F or W. Fields, in order: clone size, V gene, D gene, J gene, CDR3 protein, CDR3 DNA. The D gene is left open where the match is weak. Expanded clones get a size class; other rows say once, few or many, or leave the size out.

>-|TRBV30|-|TRBJ2-1
CAWSPAVAGLYNEQFF
TGTGCCTGGAGCCCGGCCGTCGCAGGCCTATACAATGAGCAGTTCTTC
>-|TRBV6-5|-|TRBJ1-1
CASSYSRIQMNTEAFF
TGTGCCAGCAGTTACTCGAGAATACAGATGAACACTGAAGCTTTCTTT
>-|TRBV29-1|-|TRBJ1-1
CSVVTFRDTEAFF
TGCAGCGTCGTGACGTTTCGGGACACTGAAGCTTTCTTT
>few|TRBV4-2|-|TRBJ1-6
CASSQNVGPTGSHSPLHF
TGTGCCAGCAGCCAAAATGTAGGTCCGACGGGATCGCATTCACCCCTCCACTTT
>-|TRBV12-3/TRBV12-4|-|TRBJ1-5
CASSWEGRQPQHF
TGTGCCAGCAGCTGGGAGGGTCGCCAGCCCCAGCATTTT
>-|TRBV4-2|TRBD2|TRBJ2-7
CASSQETSGYEQYF
TGTGCCAGCAGCCAAGAGACTAGCGGATACGAGCAGTACTTC
>-|TRBV7-8|-|TRBJ2-7
CASRPGVYEQYF
TGTGCCAGCAGACCAGGGGTGTACGAGCAGTACTTC
>once|TRBV30|TRBD2|TRBJ2-1
CAWSTSISGGAYNEQFF
TGTGCCTGGAGTACCTCAATAAGCGGGGGAGCCTACAATGAGCAGTTCTTC
>once|TRBV4-2|TRBD1|TRBJ2-1
CASSVTGQVLFF
TGTGCCAGCAGCGTTACTGGACAGGTGCTGTTCTTC
>few|TRBV6-5|TRBD1|TRBJ2-5
CASSYGKGQETQYF
TGTGCCAGCAGTTACGGTAAGGGACAGGAGACCCAGTACTTC
>once|TRBV11-3|-|TRBJ1-2
CASSLDPRGSGYTF
TGTGCCAGCAGCTTAGATCCTAGGGGGTCTGGCTACACCTTC
>-|TRBV2|-|TRBJ1-2
CASSVLNYGYTF
TGTGCCAGCAGTGTTCTTAACTATGGCTACACCTTC
>few|TRBV7-6|-|TRBJ1-5
CASSLYRDGNQPQHF
TGTGCCAGCAGCTTATACAGGGATGGCAATCAGCCCCAGCATTTT
>-|TRBV10-1|-|TRBJ2-7
CASPDRLSSYEQYF
TGCGCCAGCCCGGACAGACTCAGCTCCTACGAGCAGTACTTC
>once|TRBV11-3|-|TRBJ1-1
CASRGKNTEAFF
TGTGCCAGCCGGGGGAAGAACACTGAAGCTTTCTTT
>-|TRBV3-1/TRBV3-2|-|TRBJ1-1
CASSQGPEAFF
TGTGCCAGCAGCCAAGGTCCAGAAGCTTTCTTT
>-|TRBV3-1/TRBV3-2|TRBD2|TRBJ2-3
CASSQDEGSGGITDTQYF
TGTGCCAGCAGCCAAGATGAAGGTAGCGGGGGGATCACAGATACGCAGTATTTT
>-|TRBV10-3|-|TRBJ2-3
CAISYRASTDTQYF
TGTGCCATCAGTTACAGGGCTAGCACAGATACGCAGTATTTT
>-|TRBV6-5|TRBD1|TRBJ1-5
CASKRAGGKNQPQHF
TGTGCCAGCAAAAGGGCAGGGGGGAAAAATCAGCCCCAGCATTTT
>-|TRBV24-1|TRBD1|TRBJ2-1
CATSDSWDRVQGEQFF
TGTGCCACCAGTGATTCGTGGGACAGGGTACAGGGTGAGCAGTTCTTC
>-|TRBV18|-|TRBJ1-5
CASSSRQSSNQPQHF
TGTGCCAGCTCATCTCGACAGTCTAGCAATCAGCCCCAGCATTTT
>-|TRBV6-1|-|TRBJ1-5
CASSEALGSQHF
TGTGCCAGCAGTGAAGCGCTCGGGTCCCAGCATTTT
>-|TRBV3-1/TRBV3-2|TRBD2|TRBJ2-7
CASSPRGSGSYEQYF
TGTGCCAGCAGCCCGCGGGGGAGCGGCTCCTACGAGCAGTACTTC
>-|TRBV5-1|TRBD2|TRBJ2-5
CASSLFGGAEETQYF
TGCGCCAGCAGCTTGTTCGGGGGGGCCGAAGAGACCCAGTACTTC
>-|TRBV5-1|-|TRBJ1-1
CASSLSGPTEAFF
TGCGCCAGCAGCTTAAGCGGACCCACTGAAGCTTTCTTT
>few|TRBV27|TRBD1|TRBJ2-5
CASSLTGDETQYF
TGTGCCAGCAGTCTGACAGGGGATGAGACCCAGTACTTC
>-|TRBV5-6|TRBD1|TRBJ1-2
CASSLVGTENYGYTF
TGTGCCAGCAGCTTGGTGGGGACAGAGAACTATGGCTACACCTTC
>-|TRBV18|-|TRBJ2-7
CASSIGVSYEQYF
TGTGCCAGCTCCATAGGGGTATCCTACGAGCAGTACTTC
>-|TRBV28|TRBD1|TRBJ1-1
CASTLPDREAFF
TGTGCCAGCACCCTACCGGACAGGGAAGCTTTCTTT
>-|TRBV3-1/TRBV3-2|TRBD2|TRBJ2-1
CASSGLAVYYNEQFF
TGTGCCAGCAGCGGACTAGCGGTATACTACAATGAGCAGTTCTTC
>-|TRBV7-9|-|TRBJ1-2
CASSRREPGNYGYTF
TGTGCCAGCAGCCGCCGGGAACCGGGGAACTATGGCTACACCTTC
>-|TRBV5-5|-|TRBJ1-3
CASSLLPGQSGNTIYF
TGTGCCAGCAGCTTGCTACCAGGGCAATCAGGAAACACCATATATTTT
>-|TRBV5-4|TRBD2|TRBJ2-7
CASSSRLAGGRIYEQYF
TGTGCCAGCAGCTCTCGACTAGCGGGGGGCCGGATTTACGAGCAGTACTTC
>-|TRBV9|TRBD1|TRBJ1-1
CASSNYLSGTGNTEAFF
TGTGCCAGCAGCAACTATCTATCCGGGACAGGGAACACTGAAGCTTTCTTT
>-|TRBV5-8|TRBD1|TRBJ1-6
CASSSRRGKPYNSPLHF
TGTGCCAGCAGCTCCCGCAGGGGGAAGCCCTATAATTCACCCCTCCACTTT
>-|TRBV6-4|TRBD2|TRBJ2-7
CANEIRLAGIDEQYF
TGTGCCAACGAGATCCGACTAGCGGGGATCGACGAGCAGTACTTC
>-|TRBV5-1|-|TRBJ2-7
CASSSTEYYEQYF
TGCGCCAGCAGCTCGACAGAGTACTACGAGCAGTACTTC
>-|TRBV7-9|TRBD2|TRBJ2-3
CASSSGRLAVFDTQYF
TGTGCCAGCAGCTCTGGGAGACTAGCGGTCTTCGATACGCAGTATTTT
>-|TRBV5-1|-|TRBJ1-1
CASSFGQNTEAFF
TGCGCCAGCAGCTTTGGCCAGAACACTGAAGCTTTCTTT
>-|TRBV11-2|-|TRBJ2-3
CASSFSGDTDTQYF
TGTGCCAGCAGCTTTAGCGGAGACACAGATACGCAGTATTTT
>few|TRBV2|-|TRBJ2-7
CATEGLAEQYF
TGTGCCACCGAGGGACTTGCGGAGCAGTACTTC
>-|TRBV19|TRBD1|TRBJ2-7
CATSRPDRVGEQYF
TGTGCCACCTCCCGCCCCGACAGGGTCGGGGAGCAGTACTTC
>-|TRBV7-6|-|TRBJ2-3
CASSFLTTGEAQYF
TGTGCCAGCAGCTTTCTCACCACAGGTGAAGCGCAGTATTTT
>-|TRBV19|-|TRBJ1-2
CASIGDKRGYTF
TGTGCCAGTATAGGGGATAAACGTGGCTACACCTTC
>-|TRBV18|-|TRBJ1-1
CASSLLEDEAFF
TGTGCCAGCTCACTCCTAGAAGATGAAGCTTTCTTT
>-|TRBV10-3|-|TRBJ1-1
CAIKRNTEAFF
TGTGCCATCAAGAGGAACACTGAAGCTTTCTTT
>-|TRBV18|-|TRBJ1-1
CASSPGLRRTEAFF
TGTGCCAGCTCACCGGGACTCCGGCGCACTGAAGCTTTCTTT